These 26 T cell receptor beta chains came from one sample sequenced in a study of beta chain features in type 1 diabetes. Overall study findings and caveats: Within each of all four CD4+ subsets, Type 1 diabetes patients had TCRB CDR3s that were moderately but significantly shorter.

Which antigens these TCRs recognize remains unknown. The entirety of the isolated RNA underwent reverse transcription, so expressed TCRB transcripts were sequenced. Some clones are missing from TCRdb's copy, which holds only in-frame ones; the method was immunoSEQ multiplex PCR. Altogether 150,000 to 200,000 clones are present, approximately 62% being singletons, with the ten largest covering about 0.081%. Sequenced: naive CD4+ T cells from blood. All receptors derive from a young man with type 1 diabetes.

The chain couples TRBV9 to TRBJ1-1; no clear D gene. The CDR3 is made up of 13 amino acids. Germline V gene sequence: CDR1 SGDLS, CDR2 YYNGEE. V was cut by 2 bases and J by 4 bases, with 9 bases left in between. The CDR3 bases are TGTGCCAGCAGCGTTATTGCGGCCACTGAAGCTTTCTTT. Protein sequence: CASSVIAATEAFF.

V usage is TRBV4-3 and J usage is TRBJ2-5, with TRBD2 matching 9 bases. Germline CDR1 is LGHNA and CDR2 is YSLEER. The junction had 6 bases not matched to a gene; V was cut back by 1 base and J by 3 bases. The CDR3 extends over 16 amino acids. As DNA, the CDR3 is TGCGCCAGCAGCCAAGTCCCGACTAGCGGCGAAGAGACCCAGTACTTC. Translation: CASSQVPTSGEETQYF.

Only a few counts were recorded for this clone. CDR3 DNA: TGCGCCAGCAGCCAAGAATTGAGGGGTTTGGAGACCCAGTACTTC. The encoded protein is CASSQELRGLETQYF. The chain employs TRBV4-3 and TRBJ2-5, with D possibly being TRBD1 or TRBD2 (5 bases each). In germline, CDR1 is LGHNA, CDR2 YSLEER. CDR3 length: 15 residues. With 0 bases removed from V and 5 bases from J, the gap between germline ends came to 13 bases.

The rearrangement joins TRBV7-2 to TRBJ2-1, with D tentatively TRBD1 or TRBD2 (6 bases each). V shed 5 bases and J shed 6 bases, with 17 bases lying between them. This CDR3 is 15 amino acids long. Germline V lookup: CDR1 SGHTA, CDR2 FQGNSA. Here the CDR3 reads CASSPGHRGSNEQFF. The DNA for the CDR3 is TGTGCCAGCAGCCCGGGACACCGGGGGTCCAATGAGCAGTTCTTC.

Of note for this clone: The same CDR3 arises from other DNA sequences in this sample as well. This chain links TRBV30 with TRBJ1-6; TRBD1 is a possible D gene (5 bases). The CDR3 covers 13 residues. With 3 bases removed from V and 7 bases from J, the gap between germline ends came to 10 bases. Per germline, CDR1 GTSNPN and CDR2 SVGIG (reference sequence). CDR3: CAWSPGPNSPLHF. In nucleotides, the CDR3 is TGTGCCTGGAGCCCAGGGCCGAATTCACCCCTCCACTTT.

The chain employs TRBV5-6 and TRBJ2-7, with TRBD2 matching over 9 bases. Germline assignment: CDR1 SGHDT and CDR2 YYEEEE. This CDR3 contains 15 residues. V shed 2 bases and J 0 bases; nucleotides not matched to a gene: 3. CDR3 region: CASSLVAGASYEQYF. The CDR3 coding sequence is TGTGCCAGCAGCTTAGTAGCGGGGGCCTCCTACGAGCAGTACTTC.

In nucleotides, the CDR3 is TGTGCCAGCTCACCACCGAATCGGGACAGCTCCTACGAGCAGTACTTC. Translated, it gives CASSPPNRDSSYEQYF. V gene TRBV18 combines with J gene TRBJ2-7, with 7 bases identical to TRBD1. This CDR3 contains 16 residues. The ends lost 0 bases at V and 0 bases at J; junction bases unmatched: 5. In germline, CDR1 is KGHSH, CDR2 LQKENI.

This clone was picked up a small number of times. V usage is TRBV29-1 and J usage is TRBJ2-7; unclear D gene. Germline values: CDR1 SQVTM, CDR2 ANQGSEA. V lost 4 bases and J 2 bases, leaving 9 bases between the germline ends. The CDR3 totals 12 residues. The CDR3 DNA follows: TGCAGCGTTGTGGTCCGAGCCTACGAGCAGTACTTC. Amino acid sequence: CSVVVRAYEQYF.

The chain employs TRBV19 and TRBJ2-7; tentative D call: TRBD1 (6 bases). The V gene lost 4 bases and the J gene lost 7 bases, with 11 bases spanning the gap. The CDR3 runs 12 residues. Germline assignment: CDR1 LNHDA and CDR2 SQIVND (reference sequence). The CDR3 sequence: CASSSTRGEQYF. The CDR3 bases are TGTGCCAGTAGTAGCACCAGGGGAGAGCAGTACTTC.

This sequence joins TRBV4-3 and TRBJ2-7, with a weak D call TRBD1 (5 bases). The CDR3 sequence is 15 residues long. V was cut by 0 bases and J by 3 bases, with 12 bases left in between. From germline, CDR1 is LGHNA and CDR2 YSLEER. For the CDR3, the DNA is TGCGCCAGCAGCCAAGATGCAGGGCCCCACTACGAGCAGTACTTC. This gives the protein CASSQDAGPHYEQYF.

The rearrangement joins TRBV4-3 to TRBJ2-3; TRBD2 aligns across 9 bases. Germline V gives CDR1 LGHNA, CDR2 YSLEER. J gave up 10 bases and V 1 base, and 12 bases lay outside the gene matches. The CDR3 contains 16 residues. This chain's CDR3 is CASSQGGNSGGLPQYF. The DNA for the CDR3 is TGCGCCAGCAGCCAAGGCGGGAATAGCGGGGGCCTCCCGCAGTATTTT.

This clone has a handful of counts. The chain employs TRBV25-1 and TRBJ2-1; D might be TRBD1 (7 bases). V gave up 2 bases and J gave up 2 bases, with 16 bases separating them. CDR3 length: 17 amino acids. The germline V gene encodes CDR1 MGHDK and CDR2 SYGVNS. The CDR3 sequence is CASSEGGGGGPYNEQFF. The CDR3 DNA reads TGTGCCAGCAGTGAAGGGGGCGGAGGGGGCCCCTACAATGAGCAGTTCTTC.

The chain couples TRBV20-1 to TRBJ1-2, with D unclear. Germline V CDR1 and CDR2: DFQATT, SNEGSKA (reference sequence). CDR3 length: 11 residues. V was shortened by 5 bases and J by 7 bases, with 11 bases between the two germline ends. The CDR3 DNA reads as TGCAGTGCTTTCCGAGGCTCTGGCTACACCTTC. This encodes CSAFRGSGYTF.

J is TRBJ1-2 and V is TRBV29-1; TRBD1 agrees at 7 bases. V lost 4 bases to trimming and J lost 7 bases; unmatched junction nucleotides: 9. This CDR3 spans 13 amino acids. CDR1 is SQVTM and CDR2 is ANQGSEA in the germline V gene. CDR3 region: CSVAGPGQLGYTF. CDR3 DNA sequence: TGCAGCGTTGCAGGCCCGGGACAGCTTGGCTACACCTTC.

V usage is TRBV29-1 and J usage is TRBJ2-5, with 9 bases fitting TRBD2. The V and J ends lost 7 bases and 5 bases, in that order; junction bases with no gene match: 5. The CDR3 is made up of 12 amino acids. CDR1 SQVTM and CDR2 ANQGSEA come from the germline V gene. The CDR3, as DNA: TGCAGCGGAGCGGGAGGCCGGGAGACCCAGTACTTC. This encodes CSGAGGRETQYF.

The DNA for the CDR3 is TGTGCCAGCAGCCAGACGAGCGGCAGGGAATCGCGAGATACGCAGTATTTT. Translation: CASSQTSGRESRDTQYF. V gene TRBV25-1 combines with J gene TRBJ2-3; D tentatively fits TRBD1 or TRBD2 (5 bases each). Trimming removed 6 bases from V and 5 bases from J, with 24 bases in between. This CDR3 comprises 17 residues. The germline V gene encodes CDR1 MGHDK and CDR2 SYGVNS.

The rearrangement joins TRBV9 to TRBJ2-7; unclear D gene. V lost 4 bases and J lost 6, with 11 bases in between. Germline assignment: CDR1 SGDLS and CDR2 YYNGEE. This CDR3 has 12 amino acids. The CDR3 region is CASSSPYGEQYF. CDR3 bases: TGTGCCAGCAGCTCCCCCTATGGCGAGCAGTACTTC.

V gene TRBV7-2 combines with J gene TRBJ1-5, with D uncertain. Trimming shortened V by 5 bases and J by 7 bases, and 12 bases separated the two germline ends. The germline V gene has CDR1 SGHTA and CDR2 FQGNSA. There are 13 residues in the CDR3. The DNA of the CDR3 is TGTGCCAGCAGCCCTGAGACGGTCCAGCCCCAGCATTTT. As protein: CASSPETVQPQHF.

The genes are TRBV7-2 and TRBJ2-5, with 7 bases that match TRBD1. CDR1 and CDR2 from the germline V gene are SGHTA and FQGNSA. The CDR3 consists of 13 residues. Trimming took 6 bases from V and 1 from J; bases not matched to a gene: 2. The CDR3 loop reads CASSGQVQETQYF. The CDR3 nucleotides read TGTGCCAGCAGTGGACAGGTCCAAGAGACCCAGTACTTC.

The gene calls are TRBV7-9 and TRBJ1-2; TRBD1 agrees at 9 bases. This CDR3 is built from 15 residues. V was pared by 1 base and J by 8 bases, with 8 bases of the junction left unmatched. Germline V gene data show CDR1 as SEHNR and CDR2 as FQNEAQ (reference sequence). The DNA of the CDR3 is TGTGCCAGCAGCTTAGATCGGGACAGGGTAGGCGGCTACACCTTC. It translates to CASSLDRDRVGGYTF.

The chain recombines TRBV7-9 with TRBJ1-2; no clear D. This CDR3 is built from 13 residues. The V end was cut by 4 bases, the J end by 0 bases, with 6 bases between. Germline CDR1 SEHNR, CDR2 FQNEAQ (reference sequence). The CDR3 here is CASSYTPNYGYTF. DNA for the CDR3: TGTGCCAGCAGCTACACCCCTAACTATGGCTACACCTTC.

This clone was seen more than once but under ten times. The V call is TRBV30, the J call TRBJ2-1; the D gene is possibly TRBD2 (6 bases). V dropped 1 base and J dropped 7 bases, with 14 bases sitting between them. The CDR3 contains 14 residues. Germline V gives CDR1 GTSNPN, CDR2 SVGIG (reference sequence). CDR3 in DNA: TGTGCCTGGAGTGCGGGAGCGGCGTGGAATGAGCAGTTCTTC. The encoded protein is CAWSAGAAWNEQFF.

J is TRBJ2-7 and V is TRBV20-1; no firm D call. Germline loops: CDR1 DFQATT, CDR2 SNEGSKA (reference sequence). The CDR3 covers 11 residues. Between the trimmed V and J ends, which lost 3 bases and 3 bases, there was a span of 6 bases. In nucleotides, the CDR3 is TGCAGTGCTAGGCCCTACTACGAGCAGTACTTC. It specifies CSARPYYEQYF.

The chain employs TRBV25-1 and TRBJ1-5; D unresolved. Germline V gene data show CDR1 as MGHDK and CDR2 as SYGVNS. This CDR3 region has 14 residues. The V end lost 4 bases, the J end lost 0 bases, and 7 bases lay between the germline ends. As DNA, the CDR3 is TGTGCCAGCAGTGGGACCGATAGCAATCAGCCCCAGCATTTT. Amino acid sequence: CASSGTDSNQPQHF.

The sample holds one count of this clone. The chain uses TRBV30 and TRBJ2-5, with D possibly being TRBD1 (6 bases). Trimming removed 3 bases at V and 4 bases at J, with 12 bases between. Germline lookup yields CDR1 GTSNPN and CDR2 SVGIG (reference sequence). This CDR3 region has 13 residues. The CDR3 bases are TGTGCCTGGAGCTGGGGGCCGGTAGAGACCCAGTACTTC. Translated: CAWSWGPVETQYF. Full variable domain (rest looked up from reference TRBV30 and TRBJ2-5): SQTIHQWPATLVQPVGSPLSLECTVEGTSNPNLYWYRQAAGRGLQLLFYSVGIGQISSEVPQNLSASRPQDRQFILSSKKLLLSDSGFYLCAWSWGPVETQYFGPGTRLLVL.

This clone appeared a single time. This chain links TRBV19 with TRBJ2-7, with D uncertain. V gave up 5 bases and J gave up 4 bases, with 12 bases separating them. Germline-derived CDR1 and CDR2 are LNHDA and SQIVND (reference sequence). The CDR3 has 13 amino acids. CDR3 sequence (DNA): TGTGCCAGTAGTCTGGGTCATGGGTACGAGCAGTACTTC. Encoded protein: CASSLGHGYEQYF. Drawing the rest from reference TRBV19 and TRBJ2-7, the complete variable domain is DGGITQSPKYLFRKEGQNVTLSCEQNLNHDAMYWYRQDPGQGLRLIYYSQIVNDFQKGDIAEGYSVSREKKESFPLTVTSAQKNPTAFYLCASSLGHGYEQYFGPGTRLTVT.